This T cell receptor beta chain was sequenced for a study of response to subunit inactivated influenza vaccine. Whole-study findings and limits: After each seasonal influenza vaccination, few new T cells are recruited, the authors suggested.

This CDR3 is 14 amino acids long. Germline V gene data show CDR1 as MDHEN and CDR2 as SYDVKM. With 6 bases removed from V and 4 bases from J, the gap between germline ends came to 15 bases. This clonotype was detected a few times. Its antigen is as yet unknown. TCRdb ran MiXCR on the RT-PCR reads and lists one entry per CDR3 protein. The table has hundreds of thousands of distinct CDR3 sequences, around 15% seen once. The sequencing used PBMCs from blood, collected 14 days before vaccination. The sequence was obtained from a man in his forties or fifties who received an inactivated influenza vaccine. The V call is TRBV28, the J call TRBJ1-2; D remains ambiguous. CDR3 DNA: TGTGCCAGCAGCCTGCCGCTGAGCGTCTATGGCTACACCTTC. Protein sequence: CASSLPLSVYGYTF.